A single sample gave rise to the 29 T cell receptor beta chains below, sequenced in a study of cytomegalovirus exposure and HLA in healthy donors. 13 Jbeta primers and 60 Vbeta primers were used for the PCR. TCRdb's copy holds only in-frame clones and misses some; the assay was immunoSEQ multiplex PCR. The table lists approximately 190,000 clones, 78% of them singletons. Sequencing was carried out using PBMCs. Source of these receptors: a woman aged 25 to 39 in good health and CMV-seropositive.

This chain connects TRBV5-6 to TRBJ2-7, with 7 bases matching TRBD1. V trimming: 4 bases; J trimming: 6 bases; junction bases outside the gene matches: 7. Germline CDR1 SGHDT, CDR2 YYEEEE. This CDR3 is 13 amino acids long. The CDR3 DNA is TGTGCCAGCAGCCGACAGGGTATGGGCGAGCAGTACTTC. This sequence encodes CASSRQGMGEQYF.

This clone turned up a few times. The CDR3 region has the DNA TGCGCCAGCAGCCAGGATATGCAGGGGAGTGGCTACACCTTC. It encodes CASSQDMQGSGYTF. The V gene is TRBV4-3, the J gene TRBJ1-2; the D gene is possibly TRBD1 (6 bases). Per germline, CDR1 LGHNA and CDR2 YSLEER. The CDR3 totals 14 residues. The germline V and J ends were trimmed by 3 bases and 7 bases, with 15 bases remaining between them.

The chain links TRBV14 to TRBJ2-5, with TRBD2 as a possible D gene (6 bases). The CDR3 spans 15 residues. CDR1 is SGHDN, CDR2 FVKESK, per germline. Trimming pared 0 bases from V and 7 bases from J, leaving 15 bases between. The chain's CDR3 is CASSQDWDSGRTQYF. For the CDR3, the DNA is TGTGCCAGCAGCCAAGACTGGGACTCCGGGAGGACCCAGTACTTC. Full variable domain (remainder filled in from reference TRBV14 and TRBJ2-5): EAGVTQFPSHSVIEKGQTVTLRCDPISGHDNLYWYRRVMGKEIKFLLHFVKESKQDESGMPNNRFLAERTGGTYSTLKVQPAELEDSGVYFCASSQDWDSGRTQYFGPGTRLLVL.

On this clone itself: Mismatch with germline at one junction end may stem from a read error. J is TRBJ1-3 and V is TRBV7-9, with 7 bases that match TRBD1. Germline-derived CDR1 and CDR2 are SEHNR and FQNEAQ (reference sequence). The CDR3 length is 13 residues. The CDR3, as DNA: TGTGCCAGCAGCCCGGTCCTATCGGGACAGTGGCATTTT. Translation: CASSPVLSGQWHF. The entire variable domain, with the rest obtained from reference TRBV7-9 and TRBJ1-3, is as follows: DTGVSQNPRHKITKRGQNVTFRCDPISEHNRLYWYRQTLGQGPEFLTYFQNEAQLEKSRLLSDRFSAERPKGSFSTLEIQRTEQGDSAMYLCASSPVLSGQWHFGEGSWLTVV.

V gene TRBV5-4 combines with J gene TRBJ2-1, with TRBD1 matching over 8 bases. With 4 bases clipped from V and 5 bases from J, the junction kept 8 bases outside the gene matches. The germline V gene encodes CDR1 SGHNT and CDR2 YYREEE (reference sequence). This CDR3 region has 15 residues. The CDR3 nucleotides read TGTGCCAGCAGCGCCTACAGGGGGGATGACAATGAGCAGTTCTTC. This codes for CASSAYRGDDNEQFF.

For the CDR3, the DNA is TGCGCCAGCAGCTTGTGGACAGGGGGAGAGACCCAGTACTTC. Its translation is CASSLWTGGETQYF. The rearrangement uses TRBV5-1 and TRBJ2-5, with 10 nucleotides matching TRBD1. Per germline, CDR1 SGHRS and CDR2 YFSETQ. CDR3 length: 14 amino acids. J was trimmed by 4 bases and V by 1 base; bases with no gene match: 1.

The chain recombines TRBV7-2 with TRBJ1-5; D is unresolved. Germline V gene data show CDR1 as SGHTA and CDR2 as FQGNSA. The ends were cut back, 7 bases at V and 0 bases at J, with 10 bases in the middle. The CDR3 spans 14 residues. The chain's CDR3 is CASNFGYSNQPQHF. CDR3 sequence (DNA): TGTGCCAGCAACTTCGGTTATAGCAATCAGCCCCAGCATTTT.

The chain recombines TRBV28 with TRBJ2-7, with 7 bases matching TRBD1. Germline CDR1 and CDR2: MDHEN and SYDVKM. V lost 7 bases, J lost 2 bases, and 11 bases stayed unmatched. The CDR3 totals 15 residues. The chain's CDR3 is CASMRLGGHTYEQYF. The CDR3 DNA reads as TGTGCCAGCATGCGCCTAGGGGGCCACACCTACGAGCAGTACTTC.

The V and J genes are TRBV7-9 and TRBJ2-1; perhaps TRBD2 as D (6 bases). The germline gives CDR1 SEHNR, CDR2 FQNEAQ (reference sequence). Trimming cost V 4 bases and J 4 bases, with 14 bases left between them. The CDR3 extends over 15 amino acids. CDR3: CASSSLATGYNEQFF. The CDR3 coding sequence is TGTGCCAGCAGCTCGCTAGCGACTGGATACAATGAGCAGTTCTTC.

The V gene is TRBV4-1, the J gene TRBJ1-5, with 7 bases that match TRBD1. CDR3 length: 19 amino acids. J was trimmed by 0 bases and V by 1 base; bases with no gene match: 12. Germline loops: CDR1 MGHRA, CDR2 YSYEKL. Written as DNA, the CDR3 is TGCGCCAGCAGCCAAGTTGGACAGGTATGGGGGTATAGCAATCAGCCCCAGCATTTT. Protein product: CASSQVGQVWGYSNQPQHF.

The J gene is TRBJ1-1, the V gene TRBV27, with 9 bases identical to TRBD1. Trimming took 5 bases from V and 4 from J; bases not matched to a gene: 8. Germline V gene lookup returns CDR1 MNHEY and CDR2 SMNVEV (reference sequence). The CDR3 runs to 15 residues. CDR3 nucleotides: TGTGCCAGCAGTACTCCGGGACAGGGAATCACTGAAGCTTTCTTT. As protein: CASSTPGQGITEAFF.

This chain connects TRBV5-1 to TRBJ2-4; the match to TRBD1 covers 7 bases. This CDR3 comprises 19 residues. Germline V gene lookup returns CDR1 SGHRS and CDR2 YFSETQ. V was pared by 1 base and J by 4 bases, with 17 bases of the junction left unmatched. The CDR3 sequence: CASSLSPSGDRRLKNIQYF. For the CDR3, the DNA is TGCGCCAGCAGCTTGTCCCCGTCCGGGGACAGAAGATTAAAAAACATTCAGTACTTC.

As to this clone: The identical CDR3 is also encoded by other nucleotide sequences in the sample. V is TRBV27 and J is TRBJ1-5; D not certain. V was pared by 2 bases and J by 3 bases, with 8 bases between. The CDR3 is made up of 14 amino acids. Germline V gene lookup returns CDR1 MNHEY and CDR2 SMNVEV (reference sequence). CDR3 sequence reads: CASSLGSSNQPQHF. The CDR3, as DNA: TGTGCCAGCAGTTTAGGTAGCTCCAATCAGCCCCAGCATTTT.

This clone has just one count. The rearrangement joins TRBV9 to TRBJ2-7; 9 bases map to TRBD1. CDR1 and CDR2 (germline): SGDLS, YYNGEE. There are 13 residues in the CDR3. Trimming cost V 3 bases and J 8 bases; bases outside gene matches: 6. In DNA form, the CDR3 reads TGTGCCAGCAGCGGAGAGGGACAGGGAAAGCAGTACTTC. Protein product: CASSGEGQGKQYF. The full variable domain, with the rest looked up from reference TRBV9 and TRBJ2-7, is DSGVTQTPKHLITATGQRVTLRCSPRSGDLSVYWYQQSLDQGLQFLIQYYNGEERAKGNILERFSAQQFPDLHSELNLSSLELGDSALYFCASSGEGQGKQYFGPGTRLTVT.

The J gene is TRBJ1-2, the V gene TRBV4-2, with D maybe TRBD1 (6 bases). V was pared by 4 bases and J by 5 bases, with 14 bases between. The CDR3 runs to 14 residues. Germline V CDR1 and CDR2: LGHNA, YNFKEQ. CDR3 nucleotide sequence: TGTGCCAGCAGCCCGTCGGAAGGGGGTTATGGCTACACCTTC. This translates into CASSPSEGGYGYTF.

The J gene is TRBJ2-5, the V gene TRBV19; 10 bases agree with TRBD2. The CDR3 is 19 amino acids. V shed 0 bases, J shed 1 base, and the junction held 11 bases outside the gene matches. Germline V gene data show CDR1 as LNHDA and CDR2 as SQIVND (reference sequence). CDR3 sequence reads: CASSIDKSLAGNIQETQYF. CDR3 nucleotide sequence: TGTGCCAGTAGTATAGATAAGTCACTAGCGGGGAACATCCAAGAGACCCAGTACTTC.

CDR3 coding DNA: TGTGCCAGCAGCTTAGCCTTGGGGGACAGTCCCTACGAGCAGTACTTC. It codes for CASSLALGDSPYEQYF. The V call is TRBV7-2, the J call TRBJ2-7; 7 bases are a match to TRBD1. Losses at the gene ends were 0 bases for V and 2 bases for J; bases not matched to a gene: 7. CDR1 and CDR2 (germline): SGHTA, FQGNSA. The CDR3 consists of 16 residues. The full variable domain, completed using reference TRBV7-2 and TRBJ2-7, is GAGVSQSPSNKVTEKGKDVELRCDPISGHTALYWYRQSLGQGLEFLIYFQGNSAPDKSGLPSDRFSAERTGGSVSTLTIQRTQQEDSAVYLCASSLALGDSPYEQYFGPGTRLTVT.

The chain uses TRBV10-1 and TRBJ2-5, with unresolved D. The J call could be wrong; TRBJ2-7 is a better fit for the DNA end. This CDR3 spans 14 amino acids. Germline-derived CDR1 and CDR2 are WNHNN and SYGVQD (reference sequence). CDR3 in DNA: TGCGCCAGCAGTGAGTTGTTGCCTCCCTACGAGCAGTACTTC. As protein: CASSELLPPYEQYF.

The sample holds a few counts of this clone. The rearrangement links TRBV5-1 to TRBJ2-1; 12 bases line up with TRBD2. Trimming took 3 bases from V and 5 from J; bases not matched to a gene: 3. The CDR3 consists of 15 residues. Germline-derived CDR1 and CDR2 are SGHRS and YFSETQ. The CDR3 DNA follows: TGCGCCAGCAGCTGGACTAGCGGGATGGACAATGAGCAGTTCTTC. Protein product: CASSWTSGMDNEQFF.

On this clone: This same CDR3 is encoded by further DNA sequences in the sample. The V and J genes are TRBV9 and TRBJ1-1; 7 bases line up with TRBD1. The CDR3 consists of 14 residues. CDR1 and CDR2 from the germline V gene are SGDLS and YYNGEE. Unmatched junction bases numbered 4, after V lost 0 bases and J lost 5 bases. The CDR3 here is CASSVDPGGTEAFF. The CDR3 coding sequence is TGTGCCAGCAGCGTAGACCCAGGGGGTACTGAAGCTTTCTTT.

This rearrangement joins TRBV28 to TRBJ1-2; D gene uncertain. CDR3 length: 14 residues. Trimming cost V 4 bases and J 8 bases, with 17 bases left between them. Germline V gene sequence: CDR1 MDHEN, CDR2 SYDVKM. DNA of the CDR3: TGTGCCAGCAGTTCGGGAGAGCTTGTTTGGGGCTACACCTTC. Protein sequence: CASSSGELVWGYTF.

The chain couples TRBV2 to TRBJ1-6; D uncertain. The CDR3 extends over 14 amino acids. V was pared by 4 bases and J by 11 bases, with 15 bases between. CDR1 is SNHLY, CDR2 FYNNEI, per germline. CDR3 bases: TGTGCCAGCAGTGCCGCCGGCGAGGGAGCACCCCTCCACTTT. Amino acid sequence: CASSAAGEGAPLHF.

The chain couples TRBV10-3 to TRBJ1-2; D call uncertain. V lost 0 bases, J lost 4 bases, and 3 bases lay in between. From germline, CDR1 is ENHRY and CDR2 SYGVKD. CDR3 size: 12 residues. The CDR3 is CAISESSYGYTF. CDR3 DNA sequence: TGTGCCATCAGTGAGTCCAGCTATGGCTACACCTTC.

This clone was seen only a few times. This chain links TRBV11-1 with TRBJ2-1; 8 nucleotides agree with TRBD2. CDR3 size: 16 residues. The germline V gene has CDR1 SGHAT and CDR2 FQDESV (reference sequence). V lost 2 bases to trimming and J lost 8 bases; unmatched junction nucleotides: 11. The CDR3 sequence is CASSLIAGGGFDEQFF. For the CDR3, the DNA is TGTGCCAGCAGCTTAATTGCCGGGGGGGGGTTCGATGAGCAGTTCTTC. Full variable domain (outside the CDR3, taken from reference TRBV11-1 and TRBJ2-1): EAEVAQSPRYKITEKSQAVAFWCDPISGHATLYWYRQILGQGPELLVQFQDESVVDDSQLPKDRFSAERLKGVDSTLKIQPAELGDSAMYLCASSLIAGGGFDEQFFGPGTRLTVL.

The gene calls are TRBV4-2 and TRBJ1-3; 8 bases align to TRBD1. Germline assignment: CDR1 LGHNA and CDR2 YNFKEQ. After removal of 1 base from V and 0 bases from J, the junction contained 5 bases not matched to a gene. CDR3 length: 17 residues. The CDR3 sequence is CASSQGLRGPSGNTIYF. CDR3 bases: TGTGCCAGCAGCCAAGGGCTCAGGGGGCCCTCTGGAAACACCATATATTTT.

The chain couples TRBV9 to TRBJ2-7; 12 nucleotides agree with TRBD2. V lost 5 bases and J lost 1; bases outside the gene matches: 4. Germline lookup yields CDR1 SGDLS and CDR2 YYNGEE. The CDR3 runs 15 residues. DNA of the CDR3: TGTGCCAGCAGTTCCGGGACTAGCGGGTCCTACGAGCAGTACTTC. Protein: CASSSGTSGSYEQYF.

The CDR3 region is CASSFSPAGLGNTIYF. For the CDR3, the DNA is TGTGCCAGCAGCTTCTCCCCGGCAGGGCTGGGAAACACCATATATTTT. V gene TRBV11-2 combines with J gene TRBJ1-3, with D possibly TRBD1 on 5 matching bases. This CDR3 contains 16 residues. The germline V gene has CDR1 SGHAT and CDR2 FQNNGV. V gave up 3 bases and J gave up 4 bases, with 16 bases separating them.

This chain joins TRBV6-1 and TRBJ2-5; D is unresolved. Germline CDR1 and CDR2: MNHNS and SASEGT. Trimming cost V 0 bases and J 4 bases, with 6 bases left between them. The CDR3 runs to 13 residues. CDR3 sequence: CASSEAHRETQYF. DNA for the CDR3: TGTGCCAGCAGTGAAGCGCATAGAGAGACCCAGTACTTC.

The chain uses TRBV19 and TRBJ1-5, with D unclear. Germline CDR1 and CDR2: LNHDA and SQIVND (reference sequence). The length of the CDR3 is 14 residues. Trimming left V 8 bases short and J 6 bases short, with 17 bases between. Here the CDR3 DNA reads TGTGCCAGTGGGCCGAGGAGCGGTTTTCAGCCCCAGCATTTT. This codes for CASGPRSGFQPQHF.